A single count supports the clone carrying this T cell receptor beta chain. Clones were read by immunoSEQ multiplex PCR, and TCRdb kept only the in-frame ones, dropping some. Of tens of thousands of clones in the sample, about 94% were seen once. This sample stems from a study of cytomegalovirus exposure and HLA in healthy donors. This clonotype originated in a man younger than 35 in good health and CMV-seropositive. The material sequenced was PBMCs.

CDR3 bases: TGTGCCAGCAGCCTACCACTAGCGGGAGCCCACAATGAGCAGTTCTTC. It encodes CASSLPLAGAHNEQFF. The rearrangement joins TRBV28 to TRBJ2-1; 11 bases agree with TRBD2. This CDR3 has 16 residues. V lost 6 bases and J lost 5; bases outside the gene matches: 9. CDR1 is MDHEN and CDR2 is SYDVKM in the germline V gene.